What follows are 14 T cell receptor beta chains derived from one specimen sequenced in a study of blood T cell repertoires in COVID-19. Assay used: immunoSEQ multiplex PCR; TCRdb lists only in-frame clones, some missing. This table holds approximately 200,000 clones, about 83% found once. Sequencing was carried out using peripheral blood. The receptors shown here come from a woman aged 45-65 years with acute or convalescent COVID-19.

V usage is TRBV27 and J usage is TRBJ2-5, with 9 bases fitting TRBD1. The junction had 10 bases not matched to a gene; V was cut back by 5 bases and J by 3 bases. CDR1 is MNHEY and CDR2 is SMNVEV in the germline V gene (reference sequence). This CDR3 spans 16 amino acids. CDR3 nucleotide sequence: TGTGCCAGCAGTCCGGGGACAGGGTGGGTGGAAGAGACCCAGTACTTC. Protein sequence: CASSPGTGWVEETQYF.

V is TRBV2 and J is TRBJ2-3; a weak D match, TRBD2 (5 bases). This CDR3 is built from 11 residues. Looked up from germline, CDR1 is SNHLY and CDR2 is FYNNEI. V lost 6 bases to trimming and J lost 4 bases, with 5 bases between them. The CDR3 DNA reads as TGTGCCAGCAGACTAGCAGATACGCAGTATTTT. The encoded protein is CASRLADTQYF.

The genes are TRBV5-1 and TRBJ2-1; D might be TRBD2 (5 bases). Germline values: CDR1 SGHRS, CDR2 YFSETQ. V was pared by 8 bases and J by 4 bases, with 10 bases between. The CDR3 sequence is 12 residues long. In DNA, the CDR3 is TGCGCCAGGGGCAGCGGTTACAATGAGCAGTTCTTC. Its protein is CARGSGYNEQFF.

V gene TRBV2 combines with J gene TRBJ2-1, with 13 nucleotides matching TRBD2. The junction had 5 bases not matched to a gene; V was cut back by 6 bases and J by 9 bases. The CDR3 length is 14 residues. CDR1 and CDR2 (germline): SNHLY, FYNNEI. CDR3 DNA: TGTGCCAGCAGCGAACTAGCGGGAGGGGGTGAGCAGTTCTTC. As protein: CASSELAGGGEQFF.

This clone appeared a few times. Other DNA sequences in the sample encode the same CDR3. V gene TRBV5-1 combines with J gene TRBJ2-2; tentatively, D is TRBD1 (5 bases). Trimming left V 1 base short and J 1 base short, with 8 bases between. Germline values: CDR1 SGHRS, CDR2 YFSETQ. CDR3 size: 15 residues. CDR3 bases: TGCGCCAGCAGCTTGTTAGGGGAGAACACCGGGGAGCTGTTTTTT. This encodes CASSLLGENTGELFF.

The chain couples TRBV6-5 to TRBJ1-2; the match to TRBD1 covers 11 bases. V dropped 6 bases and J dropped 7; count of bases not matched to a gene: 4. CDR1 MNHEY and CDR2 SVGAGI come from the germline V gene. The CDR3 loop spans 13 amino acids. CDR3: CASRWDRGTGYTF. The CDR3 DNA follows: TGTGCCAGCAGGTGGGACAGGGGGACTGGCTACACCTTC.

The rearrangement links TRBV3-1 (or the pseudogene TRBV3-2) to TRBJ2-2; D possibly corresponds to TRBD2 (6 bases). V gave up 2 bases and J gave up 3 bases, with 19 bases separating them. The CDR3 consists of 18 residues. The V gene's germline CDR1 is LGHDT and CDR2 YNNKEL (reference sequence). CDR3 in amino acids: CASSQPSWAGFHTGELFF. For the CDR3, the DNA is TGTGCCAGCAGCCAACCTAGCTGGGCGGGGTTCCACACCGGGGAGCTGTTTTTT.

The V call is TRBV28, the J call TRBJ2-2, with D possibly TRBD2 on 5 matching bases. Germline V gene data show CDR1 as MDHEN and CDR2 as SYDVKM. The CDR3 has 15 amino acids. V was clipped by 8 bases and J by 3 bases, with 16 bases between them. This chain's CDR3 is CASVSGWQDTGELFF. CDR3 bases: TGTGCCAGCGTTTCGGGGTGGCAAGACACCGGGGAGCTGTTTTTT.

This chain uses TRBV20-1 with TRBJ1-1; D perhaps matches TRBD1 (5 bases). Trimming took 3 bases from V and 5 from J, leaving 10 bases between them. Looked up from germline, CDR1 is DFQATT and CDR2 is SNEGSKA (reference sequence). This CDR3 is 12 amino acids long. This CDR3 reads CSASPGGTEAFF. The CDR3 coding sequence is TGCAGTGCTAGTCCCGGGGGGACTGAAGCTTTCTTT.

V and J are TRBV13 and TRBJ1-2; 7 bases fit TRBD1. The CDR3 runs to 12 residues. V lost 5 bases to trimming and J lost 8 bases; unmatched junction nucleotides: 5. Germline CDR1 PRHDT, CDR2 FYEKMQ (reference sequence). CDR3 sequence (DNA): TGTGCCAGCAGCACAACCAGGGGGGGCTACACCTTC. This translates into CASSTTRGGYTF.

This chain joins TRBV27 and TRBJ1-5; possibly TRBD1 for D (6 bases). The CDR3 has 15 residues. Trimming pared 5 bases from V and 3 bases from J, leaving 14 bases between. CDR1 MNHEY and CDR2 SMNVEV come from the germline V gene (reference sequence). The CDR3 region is CASSATGTLNQPQHF. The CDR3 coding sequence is TGTGCCAGCAGTGCCACCGGGACACTCAATCAGCCCCAGCATTTT.

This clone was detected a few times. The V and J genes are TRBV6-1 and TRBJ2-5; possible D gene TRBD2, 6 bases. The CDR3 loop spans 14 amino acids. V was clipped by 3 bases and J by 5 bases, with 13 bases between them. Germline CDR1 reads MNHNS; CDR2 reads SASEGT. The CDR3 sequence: CASSDLLGGETQYF. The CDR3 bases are TGTGCCAGCAGTGATCTCCTTGGGGGGGAGACCCAGTACTTC.

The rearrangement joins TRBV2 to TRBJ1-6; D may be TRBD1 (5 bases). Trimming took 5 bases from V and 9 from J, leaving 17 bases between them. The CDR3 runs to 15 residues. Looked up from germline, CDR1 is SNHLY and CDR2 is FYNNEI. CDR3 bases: TGTGCCAGCAGTCGGGACGGGAGCCTGATTTCACCCCTCCACTTT. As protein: CASSRDGSLISPLHF.

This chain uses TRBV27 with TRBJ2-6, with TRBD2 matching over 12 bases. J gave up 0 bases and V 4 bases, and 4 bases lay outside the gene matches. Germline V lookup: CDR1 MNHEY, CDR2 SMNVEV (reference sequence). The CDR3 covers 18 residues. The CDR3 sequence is CASSSGLAGHSGANVLTF. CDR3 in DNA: TGTGCCAGCAGTTCCGGACTAGCGGGACACTCTGGGGCCAACGTCCTGACTTTC.